One sample yielded the 12 T cell receptor beta chains listed below, sequenced in a study of CD4 T cells in relation to SARS-CoV-2 and coronaviruses (dated by TCRdb to about 2021). Libraries were constructed by the immunoSEQ multiplex PCR assay. As stored in TCRdb, this immuneACCESS dataset retains in-frame rearrangements with V and J assigned. A fraction of the clones does not appear; measured against another copy, unresolved V genes explain less than half of the discrepancy, and the remainder lacks a known reason. The sample profile shows tens of thousands of clones; 75% to 85% of them were found once. The ten largest clonotypes hold roughly 12% of the sample. Their recognized antigens are unknown. CD4+ T cells from unexposed donors were collected before the COVID-19 pandemic (2011-2018). After about 9 days of culture, CD4+ T cells were isolated with the EasySep CD4+ T cell isolation kit. Material: CD4+ T cells from PBMCs, cultured in vitro. These TCRs come from a human donor in good health.

J is TRBJ1-1 and V is TRBV24-1; no reliable D call. The germline V and J ends were trimmed by 4 bases and 4 bases, with 9 bases remaining between them. Germline loops: CDR1 KGHDR, CDR2 SFDVKD. The CDR3 has 13 amino acids. CDR3 region: CATSEPKGTEAFF. The CDR3 DNA reads as TGTGCCACCAGTGAACCAAAGGGCACTGAAGCTTTCTTT.

The chain joins TRBV6-6 to TRBJ2-1; the match to TRBD1 covers 9 bases. The CDR3 length is 21 residues. Unmatched junction bases numbered 20, after V lost 5 bases and J lost 0 bases. The germline gives CDR1 MNHNY, CDR2 SVGAGI (reference sequence). The CDR3 bases are TGTGCCAGCAGTCCCAATCCCGCCGGGACAGGGATTTTTAGCTCCTACAATGAGCAGTTCTTC. Translation: CASSPNPAGTGIFSSYNEQFF.

In DNA, the CDR3 is TGTGCCAGCAGCACACGAAAACGGGACAGGGCCCGCTCCTACGAGCAGTACTTC. Amino acids: CASSTRKRDRARSYEQYF. V usage is TRBV21-1 and J usage is TRBJ2-7; the table's D call, TRBD1, was not checked against the DNA. TRBV21-1 is designated a pseudogene. The CDR3 runs to 18 residues.

The V call is TRBV25-1, the J call TRBJ2-3, with 7 nucleotides matching TRBD1. CDR3 length: 15 amino acids. Germline V lookup: CDR1 MGHDK, CDR2 SYGVNS. J lost 2 bases, V lost 8 bases, and 10 bases had no gene match. For the CDR3, the DNA is TGTGCCAGCCGGGACAGTCAGACGCCCACAGATACGCAGTATTTT. This codes for CASRDSQTPTDTQYF.

This clone was observed a handful of times. The chain uses TRBV19 and TRBJ2-7, with D perhaps matching TRBD2 (6 bases). This CDR3 is 14 amino acids long. Germline V CDR1 and CDR2: LNHDA, SQIVND (reference sequence). Trimming removed 0 bases from V and 7 bases from J, with 13 bases in between. The CDR3 region is CASSIDGTAGEQYF. CDR3 DNA: TGTGCCAGTAGTATAGACGGCACCGCGGGGGAGCAGTACTTC.

The chain links TRBV19 to TRBJ2-6; a possible D gene is TRBD1 (6 bases). This CDR3 has 16 residues. Germline V gene lookup returns CDR1 LNHDA and CDR2 SQIVND (reference sequence). Between the trimmed V and J ends, which lost 5 bases and 5 bases, there was a span of 16 bases. CDR3 coding DNA: TGTGCCAGTAGTCCTGACAGGAGTTACTGGGCCAACGTCCTGACTTTC. This gives the protein CASSPDRSYWANVLTF.

The J gene is TRBJ1-3, the V gene TRBV27; TRBD1 matches 8 bases. Trimming removed 6 bases from V and 4 bases from J; junction bases left unmatched: 17. The germline V gene encodes CDR1 MNHEY and CDR2 SMNVEV (reference sequence). CDR3 length: 18 amino acids. CDR3 nucleotide sequence: TGTGCCAGCAGCCCAACGACTCCAGGGGGCGCGGGCGGAAACACCATATATTTT. It yields the protein CASSPTTPGGAGGNTIYF.

This sequence joins TRBV30 and TRBJ2-7; D call uncertain. This CDR3 comprises 15 residues. V was cut by 0 bases and J by 1 base, with 13 bases left in between. Germline CDR1 GTSNPN, CDR2 SVGIG (reference sequence). CDR3 DNA sequence: TGTGCCTGGAGTGTACGGCTTCAGGTTTCCTACGAGCAGTACTTC. This codes for CAWSVRLQVSYEQYF.

This clone was seen once. This chain joins TRBV12-3 or TRBV12-4 and TRBJ1-6; 8 bases agree with TRBD1. The CDR3 totals 13 residues. V was pared by 8 bases and J by 10 bases, with 7 bases of the junction left unmatched. CDR3 in amino acids: CASARQGLSPLHF. The CDR3 bases are TGTGCCAGCGCCCGACAGGGGTTGTCACCCCTCCACTTT.

The chain recombines TRBV3-1 (or the pseudogene TRBV3-2) with TRBJ1-6, with D possibly TRBD1 on 5 matching bases. The length of the CDR3 is 16 residues. The ends were cut back, 4 bases at V and 5 bases at J, with 15 bases in the middle. The germline V gene encodes CDR1 LGHDT and CDR2 YNNKEL (reference sequence). CDR3 sequence: CASSPDLAGHNSPLHF. In nucleotides, the CDR3 is TGTGCCAGCAGCCCGGACCTGGCGGGGCATAATTCACCCCTCCACTTT.

V and J are TRBV20-1 and TRBJ2-7, with 10 bases aligning to TRBD2. V gave up 3 bases and J gave up 3 bases; unmatched junction bases: 5. In germline, CDR1 is DFQATT, CDR2 SNEGSKA (reference sequence). The CDR3 is made up of 14 amino acids. CDR3 sequence (DNA): TGCAGTGCTAGTGGGCGGACTAGCGGCTACGAGCAGTACTTC. It is translated as CSASGRTSGYEQYF.

The rearrangement links TRBV11-2 to TRBJ1-1, with D hard to call. The germline CDR1 and CDR2 sequences are SGHAT and FQNNGV. V lost 1 base and J lost 3, with 12 bases in between. CDR3 length: 15 residues. CDR3 loop: CASSLGQLLDTEAFF. In DNA form, the CDR3 reads TGTGCCAGCAGCTTAGGGCAGCTTTTGGACACTGAAGCTTTCTTT.